The present T cell receptor beta chain was sequenced within a study of metastatic and nonmetastatic thyroid tumors. The overall study: Across blood and tumor or nodule tissue, repertoires from malignant and benign thyroid patients were compared with one another.

This clone has a count of ten or more. Its antigen is as yet unknown. The germline gives CDR1 SGHDN, CDR2 FVKESK. CDR3 size: 15 residues. V lost 3 bases and J 9 bases, leaving 15 bases between the germline ends. Per the original methods: Built for papillary thyroid cancer, a distant-metastasis classifier drew on CDR3 differences across clinicopathological groups. Using MiXCR, TCRdb re-called clones from the PCR reads. The V and J calls follow TCRdb's processing rather than the paper's. Here the sample spans around 25,000 clones, 10% to 15% being singletons. All patients reached thyroid surgery having received no treatment beforehand. Study observations and caveats: Reportedly, malignant thyroid tumors had significantly higher TCR beta diversity than benign nodules, in blood and tumor.

The genes are TRBV14 and TRBJ1-6, with D tentatively TRBD1 (6 bases). Sequencing was performed on blood. This clonotype was obtained from a female donor with papillary thyroid cancer or a benign thyroid nodule (not recorded which). Some clones in this sample may be carry-over from other donors' samples. CDR3 DNA sequence: TGTGCCAGCAGCCATTACGGGGGCCGCGGTTCACCCCTCCACTTT. Translated: CASSHYGGRGSPLHF.